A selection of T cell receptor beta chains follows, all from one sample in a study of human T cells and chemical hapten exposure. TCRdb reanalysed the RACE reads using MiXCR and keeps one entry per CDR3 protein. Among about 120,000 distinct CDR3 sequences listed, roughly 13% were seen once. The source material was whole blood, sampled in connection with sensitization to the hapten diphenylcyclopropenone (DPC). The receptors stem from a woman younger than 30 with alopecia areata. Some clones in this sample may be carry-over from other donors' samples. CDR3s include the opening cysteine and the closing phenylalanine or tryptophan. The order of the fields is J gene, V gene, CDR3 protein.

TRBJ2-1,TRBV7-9,CASSFKTGGENNEQFF
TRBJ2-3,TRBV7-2,CASSPVGGPVDTQYF
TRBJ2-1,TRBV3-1,CASSQDGQAPYNEQFF
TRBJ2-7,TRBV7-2,CASSSLGQSPQYF
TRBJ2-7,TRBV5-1,CASSTGIGHEQYF
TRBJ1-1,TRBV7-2,CASSPIQGNGAFF
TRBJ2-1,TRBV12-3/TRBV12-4,CASRQTSGGGNEQFF
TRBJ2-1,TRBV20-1,CSAKSRAYNEQFF
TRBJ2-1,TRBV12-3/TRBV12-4,CASSPTMRALYNEQFF
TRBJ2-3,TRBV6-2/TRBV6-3,CASSRTSEGDTQYF
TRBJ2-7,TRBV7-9,CASATGTGTYEQYF